The sequence of this T cell receptor beta chain was determined in a study of cytomegalovirus exposure and HLA in healthy donors. Findings and caveats of the study: Cytomegalovirus association was assigned to over 150 TCR beta chains. High sensitivity and specificity were reportedly achieved when the classifier diagnosed cytomegalovirus status. Most TCR sequences were seen very rarely across donors, but some public TCRs occurred in many.

This clone has just a few counts. No antigen is known for it. The table came from immunoSEQ multiplex PCR; TCRdb's copy has only in-frame clones and leaves some out. The table shows under 200,000 clones, with roughly 81% occurring only once. The sequence was obtained from a woman aged 25 to 39 in good health and CMV-seronegative. Sequencing was performed on PBMCs.

The CDR3: CSVQQGYQPQHF. The CDR3, as DNA: TGCAGCGTCCAACAGGGGTATCAGCCCCAGCATTTT. The chain has TRBV29-1 and TRBJ1-5; 7 nucleotides align to TRBD1. With 6 bases clipped from V and 5 bases from J, the junction kept 4 bases outside the gene matches. The CDR3 totals 12 residues. In germline, CDR1 is SQVTM, CDR2 ANQGSEA. Filled out from reference TRBV29-1 and TRBJ1-5, the complete variable domain reads SAVISQKPSRDICQRGTSLTIQCQVDSQVTMMFWYRQQPGQSLTLIATANQGSEATYESGFVIDKFPISRPNLTFSTLTVSNMSPEDSSIYLCSVQQGYQPQHFGDGTRLSIL.